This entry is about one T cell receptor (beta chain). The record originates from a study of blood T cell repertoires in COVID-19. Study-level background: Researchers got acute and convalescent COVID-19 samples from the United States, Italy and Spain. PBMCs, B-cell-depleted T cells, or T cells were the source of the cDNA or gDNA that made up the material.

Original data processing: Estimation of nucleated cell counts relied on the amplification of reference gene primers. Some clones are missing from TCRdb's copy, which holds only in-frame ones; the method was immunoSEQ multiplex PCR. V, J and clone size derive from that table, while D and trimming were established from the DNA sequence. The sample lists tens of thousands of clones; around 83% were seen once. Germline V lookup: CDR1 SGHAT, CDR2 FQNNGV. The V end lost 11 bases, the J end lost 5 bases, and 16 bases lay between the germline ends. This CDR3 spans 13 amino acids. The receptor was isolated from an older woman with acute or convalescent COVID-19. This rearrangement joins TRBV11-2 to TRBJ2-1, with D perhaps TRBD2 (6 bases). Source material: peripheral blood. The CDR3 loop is CAGATGLDNEQFF. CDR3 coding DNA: TGTGCCGGCGCCACGGGACTTGACAATGAGCAGTTCTTC.